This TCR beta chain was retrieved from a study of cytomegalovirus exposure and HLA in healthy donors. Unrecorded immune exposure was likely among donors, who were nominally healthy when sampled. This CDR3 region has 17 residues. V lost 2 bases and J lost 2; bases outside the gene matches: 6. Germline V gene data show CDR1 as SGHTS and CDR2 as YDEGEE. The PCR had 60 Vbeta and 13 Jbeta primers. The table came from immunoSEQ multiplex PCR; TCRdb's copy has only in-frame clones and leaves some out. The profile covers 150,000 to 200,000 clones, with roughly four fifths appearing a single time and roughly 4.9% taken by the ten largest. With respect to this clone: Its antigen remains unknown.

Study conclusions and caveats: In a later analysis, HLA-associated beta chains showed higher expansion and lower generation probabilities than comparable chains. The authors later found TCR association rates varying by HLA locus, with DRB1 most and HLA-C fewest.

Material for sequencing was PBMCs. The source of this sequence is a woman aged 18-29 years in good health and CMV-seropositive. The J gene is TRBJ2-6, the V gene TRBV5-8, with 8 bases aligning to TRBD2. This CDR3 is CASSLWRGVPGANVLTF. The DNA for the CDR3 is TGTGCCAGCAGCTTATGGCGGGGGGTCCCTGGGGCCAACGTCCTGACTTTC.